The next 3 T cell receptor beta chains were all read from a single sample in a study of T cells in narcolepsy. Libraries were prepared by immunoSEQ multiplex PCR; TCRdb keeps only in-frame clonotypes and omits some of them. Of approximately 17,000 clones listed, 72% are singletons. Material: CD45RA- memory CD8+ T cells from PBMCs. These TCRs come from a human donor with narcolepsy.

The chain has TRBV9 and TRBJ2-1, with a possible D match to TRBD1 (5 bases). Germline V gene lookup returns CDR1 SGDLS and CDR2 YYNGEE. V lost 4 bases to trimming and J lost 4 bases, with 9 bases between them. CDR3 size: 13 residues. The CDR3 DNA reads TGTGCCAGCAGCTATGGACAATACAATGAGCAGTTCTTC. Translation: CASSYGQYNEQFF. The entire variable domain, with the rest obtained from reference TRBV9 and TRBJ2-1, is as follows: DSGVTQTPKHLITATGQRVTLRCSPRSGDLSVYWYQQSLDQGLQFLIQYYNGEERAKGNILERFSAQQFPDLHSELNLSSLELGDSALYFCASSYGQYNEQFFGPGTRLTVL.

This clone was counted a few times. CDR3 in amino acids: CASSGTGTGVYEQYF. As DNA, the CDR3 is TGTGCCAGCAGCGGCACCGGGACAGGGGTTTACGAGCAGTACTTC. V usage is TRBV7-9 and J usage is TRBJ2-7, with 10 bases that match TRBD1. V lost 5 bases to trimming and J lost 4 bases; unmatched junction nucleotides: 8. Looked up from germline, CDR1 is SEHNR and CDR2 is FQNEAQ (reference sequence). CDR3 length equals 15 residues. Complete variable domain (other parts from reference TRBV7-9 and TRBJ2-7): DTGVSQNPRHKITKRGQNVTFRCDPISEHNRLYWYRQTLGQGPEFLTYFQNEAQLEKSRLLSDRFSAERPKGSFSTLEIQRTEQGDSAMYLCASSGTGTGVYEQYFGPGTRLTVT.

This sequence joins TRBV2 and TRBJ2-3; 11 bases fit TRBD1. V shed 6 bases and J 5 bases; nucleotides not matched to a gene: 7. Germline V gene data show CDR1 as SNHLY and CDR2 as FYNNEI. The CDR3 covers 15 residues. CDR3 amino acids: CASSEGDRGIDTQYF. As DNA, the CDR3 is TGTGCCAGCAGCGAGGGGGACAGGGGGATAGATACGCAGTATTTT.